This T cell receptor beta chain was sequenced during a study of T cell repertoires in cytomegalovirus infection (dated 2019 in TCRdb). Background for the entire study: The HLA type of each donor mattered for the analysis, because public TCR beta signatures pointed to carriage of CMV infection along with the matching HLA type. Results the study describes overall, beyond this receptor: The ex vivo response was dominated by HLA-C-restricted CMV-specific TCR beta clonotypes, and the single most frequent clonotype in two of eight donors was supplied by these HLA-C-restricted clonotypes. In both this cohort and an independent roughly 350-donor cohort, the cumulative frequency of public TCR beta family members distinguished carriers of CMV infection plus the relevant HLA type.

Sequencer: Illumina HiSeq 1500. The raw public data were reprocessed by TCRdb itself: fastp quality trimming at Q25, MiXCR clonotype calling, in-frame beta chains only. Rows are unified per CDR3 protein, each entry keeping the most common DNA and genes. For this sample the table gives just over 300,000 distinct CDR3 sequences, of which 15% to 20% were detected only once. More than 10% of the sample lies in the top ten. This clonotype was observed at least ten times. No antigen is known for it. No per-base quality is available; no much larger clone lies one base away. Based on the germline V gene, the CDR1 and CDR2 sequences are MNHNS and SASEGT. Between the V and J ends, shortened by 6 bases and 4 bases respectively, the junction contains 23 bases. Taken from cysteine to phenylalanine, the CDR3 has 17 residues. CDR3 DNA only is kept here, 51 bases in frame from base 1.

The specimen sequenced was PBMCs. This sequence uses TRBV6-1 and TRBJ2-3, with TRBD1 perhaps the D gene, on 5 matching bases. The sequence was obtained from a human donor in good health (CMV status not recorded). Some clones in this sample may be carry-over from other donors' samples. This receptor carries the CDR3 CASSARTPRSRADTQYF. The DNA sequence follows: TGTGCCAGCAGCGCACGGACACCCCGAAGCAGGGCAGATACGCAGTATTTT.